The 22 T cell receptor beta chains listed next were all sequenced from one sample in a study of blood T cell repertoires in COVID-19. Here immunoSEQ multiplex PCR was the method, and the copy in TCRdb shows in-frame clones only, minus some. The table has 150,000 to 200,000 clones, more than 75% seen once; the top ten hold approximately 15%. Input material: PBMCs or T cells enriched from blood (not recorded which). The origin of the receptors is a woman in her forties or fifties who had recovered from COVID-19.

The chain couples TRBV12-5 to TRBJ2-3, with 7 bases aligning to TRBD1. This CDR3 has 12 amino acids. In germline, CDR1 is LGHNT, CDR2 FRNRAP. Germline trimming cut 5 bases from V and 4 bases from J; bases unmatched to any gene: 0. In nucleotides, the CDR3 is TGTGCTAGTGGTGGACAGGCAGATACGCAGTATTTT. This encodes CASGGQADTQYF.

J is TRBJ2-1 and V is TRBV5-6; 10 nucleotides agree with TRBD2. Germline trimming cut 4 bases from V and 5 bases from J; bases unmatched to any gene: 12. Germline-derived CDR1 and CDR2 are SGHDT and YYEEEE. This CDR3 is 17 amino acids long. The CDR3 region has the DNA TGTGCCAGCAGCGAAAGCGGGAGGGCCAGCACGAACAATGAGCAGTTCTTC. Protein: CASSESGRASTNNEQFF.

The chain joins TRBV5-1 to TRBJ2-3; 11 nucleotides line up with TRBD2. Germline-derived CDR1 and CDR2 are SGHRS and YFSETQ. This CDR3 has 16 amino acids. With 0 bases clipped from V and 5 bases from J, the junction kept 5 bases outside the gene matches. The CDR3 protein is CASSLAPLAGVDTQYF. CDR3 DNA sequence: TGCGCCAGCAGCTTGGCCCCACTAGCGGGAGTAGATACGCAGTATTTT. The whole variable domain, filled in from reference TRBV5-1 and TRBJ2-3, reads KAGVTQTPRYLIKTRGQQVTLSCSPISGHRSVSWYQQTPGQGLQFLFEYFSETQRNKGNFPGRFSGRQFSNSRSEMNVSTLELGDSALYLCASSLAPLAGVDTQYFGPGTRLTVL.

The chain uses TRBV28 and TRBJ1-3; tentative D call: TRBD1 (6 bases). This CDR3 has 15 residues. Germline values: CDR1 MDHEN, CDR2 SYDVKM. V was shortened by 2 bases and J by 2 bases, with 10 bases between the two germline ends. The CDR3 DNA reads as TGTGCCAGCAGTTTAGGGGGCGGTCCTGGAAACACCATATATTTT. Protein product: CASSLGGGPGNTIYF.

The rearrangement joins TRBV7-2 to TRBJ2-7, with a tentative D call TRBD2 (5 bases). The germline V gene has CDR1 SGHTA and CDR2 FQGNSA. The CDR3 is 14 amino acids. V lost 4 bases and J 3 bases, leaving 13 bases between the germline ends. The CDR3 reads CASSSPPGFYEQYF. CDR3 sequence (DNA): TGTGCCAGCAGCTCACCTCCGGGATTCTACGAGCAGTACTTC.

This chain joins TRBV7-2 and TRBJ2-3; the D gene is possibly TRBD1 (5 bases). CDR1 and CDR2 (germline): SGHTA, FQGNSA. CDR3 size: 14 residues. V dropped 4 bases and J dropped 0 bases, with 8 bases sitting between them. The CDR3 DNA reads as TGTGCCAGCAGCTCACAGGTTAGCACAGATACGCAGTATTTT. Its protein is CASSSQVSTDTQYF. The whole variable domain, remainder taken from reference TRBV7-2 and TRBJ2-3, is GAGVSQSPSNKVTEKGKDVELRCDPISGHTALYWYRQSLGQGLEFLIYFQGNSAPDKSGLPSDRFSAERTGGSVSTLTIQRTQQEDSAVYLCASSSQVSTDTQYFGPGTRLTVL.

This clone was counted a single time. V usage is TRBV19 and J usage is TRBJ1-4; 7 nucleotides agree with TRBD1. V lost 7 bases to trimming and J lost 0 bases; unmatched junction nucleotides: 2. The CDR3 sequence is 14 residues long. Germline lookup yields CDR1 LNHDA and CDR2 SQIVND (reference sequence). The CDR3 bases are TGTGCCAGTATGGGGACAGCAACTAATGAAAAACTGTTTTTT. It is translated as CASMGTATNEKLFF.

V usage is TRBV20-1 and J usage is TRBJ2-1, with TRBD2 matching 9 bases. The germline CDR1 and CDR2 sequences are DFQATT and SNEGSKA (reference sequence). Trimming at V came to 3 bases and at J to 10 bases, leaving 10 bases not matched to a gene. The CDR3 is 14 residues long. CDR3 DNA sequence: TGCAGTGCTAGTACCGGGACTAGCTCCGGGGAGCAGTTCTTC. This translates into CSASTGTSSGEQFF.

The chain is built from TRBV4-1 and TRBJ2-6; 9 bases are shared with TRBD2. The CDR3 is 21 amino acids. CDR1 is MGHRA and CDR2 is YSYEKL in the germline V gene. The trim removed 0 bases at V and 0 bases at J, leaving 12 bases unmatched. The CDR3 nucleotides read TGCGCCAGCAGCCAAGAAGGGCTAGCGGGGAGAGTTATCTCTGGGGCCAACGTCCTGACTTTC. This gives the protein CASSQEGLAGRVISGANVLTF.

The V gene is TRBV30, the J gene TRBJ1-6, with TRBD1 matching over 7 bases. The J segment lost 0 bases and the V segment lost 3 bases, leaving 8 bases of the junction unmatched. CDR3 length equals 17 residues. Germline V gives CDR1 GTSNPN, CDR2 SVGIG (reference sequence). CDR3 sequence (DNA): TGTGCCTGGAGCCTCCGACAGGGAAGCTCCTATAATTCACCCCTCCACTTT. Amino acids: CAWSLRQGSSYNSPLHF.

This clone is a singleton in its sample. V is TRBV27 and J is TRBJ2-1, with a weak D call TRBD2 (7 bases). The CDR3 consists of 16 residues. The V gene lost 5 bases and the J gene lost 7 bases, with 21 bases spanning the gap. Germline CDR1 is MNHEY and CDR2 is SMNVEV (reference sequence). Here the CDR3 reads CASSRAGGGVWNEQFF. As DNA, the CDR3 is TGTGCCAGCAGTCGAGCCGGCGGGGGCGTGTGGAATGAGCAGTTCTTC.

The chain has TRBV11-2 and TRBJ1-5; 8 nucleotides match TRBD1. Losses at the gene ends were 0 bases for V and 5 bases for J; bases not matched to a gene: 0. The CDR3 spans 14 residues. Germline V lookup: CDR1 SGHAT, CDR2 FQNNGV. The CDR3 DNA sequence: TGTGCCAGCAGCTTAGACAGGGGGCATCAGCCCCAGCATTTT. Translation: CASSLDRGHQPQHF.

The chain couples TRBV19 to TRBJ2-1, with 9 bases that match TRBD1. J lost 5 bases, V lost 4 bases, and 3 bases had no gene match. This CDR3 comprises 14 residues. CDR1 LNHDA and CDR2 SQIVND come from the germline V gene (reference sequence). CDR3 coding DNA: TGTGCCAGTAGTACGGGACAGGGTCACAATGAGCAGTTCTTC. Translated, it gives CASSTGQGHNEQFF.

The chain uses TRBV30 and TRBJ1-4; D remains ambiguous. CDR3 size: 15 residues. Germline assignment: CDR1 GTSNPN and CDR2 SVGIG (reference sequence). Trimming removed 2 bases from V and 6 bases from J, with 16 bases in between. CDR3 residues: CAWSPKWIRDEKLFF. In DNA form, the CDR3 reads TGTGCCTGGAGTCCAAAGTGGATCCGGGATGAAAAACTGTTTTTT.

The chain couples TRBV3-1 (or the pseudogene TRBV3-2) to TRBJ1-2, with D maybe TRBD1 (6 bases). This CDR3 has 14 amino acids. CDR1 is LGHDT, CDR2 YNNKEL, per germline (reference sequence). The V gene lost 4 bases and the J gene lost 6 bases, with 15 bases spanning the gap. The CDR3: CASSPRQVVNGYTF. For the CDR3, the DNA is TGTGCCAGCAGCCCCCGACAGGTCGTTAATGGCTACACCTTC.

The V call is TRBV7-2, the J call TRBJ2-2; tentative D call: TRBD2 (5 bases). V lost 5 bases and J 0 bases, leaving 13 bases between the germline ends. Germline-derived CDR1 and CDR2 are SGHTA and FQGNSA. The CDR3 consists of 16 residues. The CDR3 spells CASSRGLGANTGELFF. The CDR3 region has the DNA TGTGCCAGCAGCAGAGGACTGGGTGCGAACACCGGGGAGCTGTTTTTT.

This clone has more than one count but fewer than ten. The chain uses TRBV7-2 and TRBJ2-3; 9 bases are a match to TRBD2. V lost 0 bases to trimming and J lost 4 bases; unmatched junction nucleotides: 5. CDR1 and CDR2 from the germline V gene are SGHTA and FQGNSA. The CDR3 consists of 16 residues. CDR3 amino acids: CASSLAPVAGADTQYF. CDR3 coding DNA: TGTGCCAGCAGCTTAGCGCCTGTAGCGGGAGCAGATACGCAGTATTTT.

The chain recombines TRBV4-1 with TRBJ1-3; the match to TRBD1 covers 10 bases. Germline V gene lookup returns CDR1 MGHRA and CDR2 YSYEKL. Germline trimming cut 4 bases from V and 4 bases from J; bases unmatched to any gene: 7. The CDR3 extends over 16 amino acids. CDR3 amino acids: CASSRIDRGLGNTIYF. The DNA of the CDR3 is TGCGCCAGCAGCCGTATCGACAGGGGGCTCGGAAACACCATATATTTT.

The genes are TRBV28 and TRBJ1-4; weak D call: TRBD1 (5 bases). Between the trimmed V and J ends, which lost 5 bases and 4 bases, there was a span of 11 bases. This CDR3 is built from 14 residues. Per the germline V gene, CDR1 is MDHEN and CDR2 is SYDVKM. CDR3 bases: TGTGCCAGCAGTCACAGGATACTTAATGAAAAACTGTTTTTT. This gives the protein CASSHRILNEKLFF.

Only a few counts were recorded for this clone. The chain employs TRBV19 and TRBJ1-5; 8 bases map to TRBD1. With V trimmed by 5 bases and J by 4 bases, 10 bases remained unmatched. Per germline, CDR1 LNHDA and CDR2 SQIVND (reference sequence). The CDR3 length is 16 residues. The CDR3 here is CASSLQTGVMNQPQHF. CDR3 nucleotide sequence: TGTGCCAGTAGTCTCCAGACAGGGGTTATGAATCAGCCCCAGCATTTT. Combining the CDR3 with reference TRBV19 and TRBJ1-5 gives the whole variable domain DGGITQSPKYLFRKEGQNVTLSCEQNLNHDAMYWYRQDPGQGLRLIYYSQIVNDFQKGDIAEGYSVSREKKESFPLTVTSAQKNPTAFYLCASSLQTGVMNQPQHFGDGTRLSIL.

The chain employs TRBV6-1 and TRBJ1-1; unclear D gene. Germline V gives CDR1 MNHNS, CDR2 SASEGT. This CDR3 spans 15 amino acids. V lost 2 bases and J 1 base, leaving 11 bases between the germline ends. The CDR3 region is CASSETFTANTEAFF. DNA of the CDR3: TGTGCCAGCAGTGAAACCTTTACAGCGAACACTGAAGCTTTCTTT.

The chain couples TRBV5-1 to TRBJ2-2; TRBD2 might be the D (5 bases). CDR3 length: 15 residues. CDR1 is SGHRS and CDR2 is YFSETQ in the germline V gene. The ends were cut back, 1 base at V and 1 base at J, with 8 bases in the middle. DNA of the CDR3: TGCGCCAGCAGCTTGATTGAGGGGAACACCGGGGAGCTGTTTTTT. It codes for CASSLIEGNTGELFF.